Sequencing of this T cell receptor beta chain was carried out in a study of shared clonotypes between healthy human individuals (TCRdb year 2020). With regard to the full study: The cohort comprised a couple of women and a few men aged 18 to 49 years. Per donor, three plates each were used for CD4 naive and CD4 memory, two for CD8 naive, and one for CD8 memory. Blood TCR repertoires of five healthy adults were deeply sequenced to estimate repertoire size and the extent of clonotype sharing between individuals. Libraries were prepared and TCR repertoires were sequenced by different laboratories using diverse techniques, in order to increase sequencing depth and limit assay-specific biases. Per donor, leukapheresis produced somewhere between about 0.9 and 9.5 billion PBMCs. General study outcomes and caveats: Pairwise subsampling indicated that sequencing depth was expected to affect the degree of clonotype sharing among donors. Only blood was sampled, and tissue TCR repertoires likely differ from those in blood. Compared with non-shared clonotypes, the clonotypes found in all four sorted-subset donors had higher generation probabilities. Naive subsets generally had larger estimated clonotype richness than memory subsets did. Even with the large sequencing depth, rarefaction of the sorted-subset datasets indicated that sequencing was incomplete. The small number of donors limited the genetic and exposure-history diversity represented. Across a handful of donors, around 5% of naive CD4, approximately 3.5% of naive CD8, approximately 2.5% of memory CD4, and approximately 0.4% of memory CD8 clonotypes were shared.

For the CD8 naive samples, CD45RO-negative cells were positively selected for CCR7, yielding a CD45RA+CCR7+ population from which TemRA cells were excluded. The donors were healthy, HIV-negative adults who had no recently reported acute infections or vaccinations. All donors were Caucasian adults living in Nashville, Tennessee, USA. After blood collection by leukapheresis, PBMCs were isolated using Ficoll-Histopaque density gradient centrifugation and then cryopreserved in the vapor phase of liquid nitrogen. Analytical flow cytometry was used to check the purity and quantity of each magnetically sorted T cell population. From each sorted fraction, genomic DNA was isolated and quantified by UV absorbance on a Nanodrop 2000c. The germline V gene specifies MDHEN as CDR1 and SYDVKM as CDR2. Measured from the cysteine to the phenylalanine, the CDR3 is 13 residues long. Kept here is only the CDR3 DNA, which spans 39 bases and is read in frame from base 1. Cut back by 8 bases and 7 bases, the V and J ends lie 15 bases apart.

On this clone: Its target antigen remains unknown. One base away there is no much larger clone; base qualities are not given.

TCR CDR3 regions were amplified from genomic DNA by multiplex PCR using the deep immunoSEQ assay. Extracted genomic DNA from each cell subset was spread evenly across all wells of several immunoSEQ 96-well plates, with each plate serving as a replicate. For sorted subsets, each replicate PCR was loaded with roughly 190 ng genomic DNA, equivalent to about 33,000 T cell genomes. The purified libraries were quantified using a Qubit 3.0 fluorometer, sized with a Bioanalyzer 2100, and then quantified again using the KAPA Library Quantification kit. Every immunoSEQ 96-well plate was sequenced on a dedicated single-read 150-cycle Illumina NextSeq 550 flow cell. Processing in the source paper ran as follows. Because the immunoSEQ output included only junctional sequences and no quality scores, the filtering could not be the same as the filtering used for full-length reads. To assign V/J genes and CDR3, sequences were annotated using PyIR, a Python wrapper for IgBLAST v1.9, with IMGT germline references. Reads with weak V/J assignments (E-value above 1e-6), missing CDR3, stop codons, out-of-frame junctions, or ambiguous translated residues were removed. V3J clonotypes were defined by identical inferred V gene, J gene, and CDR3 amino acid sequence. Percentage overlap between repertoires was computed as shared unique clonotypes divided by the size of the smaller repertoire. Repertoire richness was assessed with RTK rarefaction, the Chao1 estimator, and Recon v2.1 estimates of unobserved clonotypes. Generation probabilities were computed with OLGA for all TCRbeta clonotypes obtained by the gDNA method from a few donors. TCRdb obtained this table from immuneACCESS and retained in-frame rearrangements with V and J assigned. These tables miss some clones; where compared with another copy, unresolved V genes account for less than half of the shortfall, and the remainder is unexplained. V and J calls and clone size come straight from that table; D and trimming were deduced from the DNA. The sample data list about 590,000 clones, and just under 97% of these were observed just once. The leading ten clones occupy 0.11% of the sample.

Sequencing was performed on naive CD8+ T cells sorted from blood. The cell subset or site label here, explained by the study, means: CD45RA+CCR7+. The rearranged segments are TRBV28 and TRBJ2-1; 6 matching bases give a weak D call of TRBD2. This receptor was obtained from a woman between 25 and 40 years old in good health. The CDR3 region reads CASGVGGGNEQFF. The DNA is as follows: TGTGCCAGCGGCGTGGGAGGCGGTAATGAGCAGTTCTTC.